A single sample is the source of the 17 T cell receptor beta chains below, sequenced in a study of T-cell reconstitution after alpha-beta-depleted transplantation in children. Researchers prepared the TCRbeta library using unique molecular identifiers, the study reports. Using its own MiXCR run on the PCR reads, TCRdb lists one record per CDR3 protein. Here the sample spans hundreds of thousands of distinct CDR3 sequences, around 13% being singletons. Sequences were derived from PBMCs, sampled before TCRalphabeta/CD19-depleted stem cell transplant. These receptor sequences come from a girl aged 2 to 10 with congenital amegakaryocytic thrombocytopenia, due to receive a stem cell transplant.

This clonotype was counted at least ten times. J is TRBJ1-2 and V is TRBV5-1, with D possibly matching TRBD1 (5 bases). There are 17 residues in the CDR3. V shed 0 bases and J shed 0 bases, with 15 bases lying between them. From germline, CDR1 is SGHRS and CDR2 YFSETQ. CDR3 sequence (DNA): TGCGCCAGCAGCTTGGCCGACAGATCGAAAGCTAACTATGGCTACACCTTC. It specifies CASSLADRSKANYGYTF.

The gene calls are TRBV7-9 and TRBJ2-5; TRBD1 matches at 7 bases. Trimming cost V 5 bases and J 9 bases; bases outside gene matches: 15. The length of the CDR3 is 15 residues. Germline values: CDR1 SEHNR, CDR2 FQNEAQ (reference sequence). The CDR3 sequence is CASSHSTGTVRSQYF. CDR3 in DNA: TGTGCCAGCAGCCATTCCACCGGGACAGTGAGGTCCCAGTACTTC.

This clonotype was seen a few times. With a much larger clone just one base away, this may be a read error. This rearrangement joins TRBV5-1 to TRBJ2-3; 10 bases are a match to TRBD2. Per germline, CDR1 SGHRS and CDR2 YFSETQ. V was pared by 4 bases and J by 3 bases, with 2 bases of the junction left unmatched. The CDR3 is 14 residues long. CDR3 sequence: CASSVTSGTDTQYF. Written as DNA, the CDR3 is TGCGCCAGCAGCGTGACTAGCGGGACAGATACGCAGTATTTT.

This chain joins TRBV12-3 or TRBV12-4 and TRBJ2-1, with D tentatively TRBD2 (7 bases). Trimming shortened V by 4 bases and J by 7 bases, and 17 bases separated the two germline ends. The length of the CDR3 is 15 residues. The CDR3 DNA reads TGTGCCAGCAGTTCCATTGGACTAGGGGGGAATGAGCAGTTCTTC. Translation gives CASSSIGLGGNEQFF.

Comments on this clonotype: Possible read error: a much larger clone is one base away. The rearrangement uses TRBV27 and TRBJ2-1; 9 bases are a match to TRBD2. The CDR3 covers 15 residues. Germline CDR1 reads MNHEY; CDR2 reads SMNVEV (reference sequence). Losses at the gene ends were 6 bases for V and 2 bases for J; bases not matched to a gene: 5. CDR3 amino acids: CASRRSGSAYNEQFF. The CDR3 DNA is TGTGCCAGCAGGCGTAGCGGGAGCGCCTACAATGAGCAGTTCTTC.

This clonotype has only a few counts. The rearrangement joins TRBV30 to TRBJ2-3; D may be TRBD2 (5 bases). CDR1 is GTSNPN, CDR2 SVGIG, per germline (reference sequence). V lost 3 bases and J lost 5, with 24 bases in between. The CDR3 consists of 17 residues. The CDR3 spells CAWRQRIAGNAEDTQYF. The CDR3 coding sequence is TGTGCCTGGAGGCAAAGAATAGCCGGGAATGCAGAAGATACGCAGTATTTT.

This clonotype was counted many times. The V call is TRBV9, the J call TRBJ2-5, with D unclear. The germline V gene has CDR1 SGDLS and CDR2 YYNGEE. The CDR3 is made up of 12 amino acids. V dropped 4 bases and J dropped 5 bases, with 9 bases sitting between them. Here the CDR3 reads CASSPTGETQYF. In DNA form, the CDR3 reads TGTGCCAGCAGCCCCACGGGTGAGACCCAGTACTTC.

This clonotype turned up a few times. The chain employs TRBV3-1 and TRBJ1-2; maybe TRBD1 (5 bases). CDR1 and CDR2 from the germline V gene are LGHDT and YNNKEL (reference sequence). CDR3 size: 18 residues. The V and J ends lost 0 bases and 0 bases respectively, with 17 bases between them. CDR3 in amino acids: CASSQEGSGGGANYGYTF. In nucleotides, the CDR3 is TGTGCCAGCAGCCAAGAAGGGAGTGGTGGAGGGGCTAACTATGGCTACACCTTC. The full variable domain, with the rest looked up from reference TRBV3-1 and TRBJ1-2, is DTAVSQTPKYLVTQMGNDKSIKCEQNLGHDTMYWYKQDSKKFLKIMFSYNNKELIINETVPNRFSPKSPDKAHLNLHINSLELGDSAVYFCASSQEGSGGGANYGYTFGSGTRLTVV.

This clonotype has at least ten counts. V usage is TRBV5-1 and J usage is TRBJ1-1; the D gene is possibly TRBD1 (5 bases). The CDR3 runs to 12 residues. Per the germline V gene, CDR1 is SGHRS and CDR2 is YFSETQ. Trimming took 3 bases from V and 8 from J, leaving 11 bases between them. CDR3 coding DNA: TGCGCCAGCAGCTCCGGACACCTCGAAGCTTTCTTT. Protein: CASSSGHLEAFF.

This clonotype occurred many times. CDR3 coding DNA: TGTGCCAGCAGCGTAGATAGCGGGAATCCCAATGAGCAGTTCTTC. This encodes CASSVDSGNPNEQFF. The V and J genes are TRBV9 and TRBJ2-1, with 8 bases matching TRBD2. The V and J ends lost 0 bases and 6 bases, in that order; junction bases with no gene match: 5. This CDR3 has 15 residues. Germline values: CDR1 SGDLS, CDR2 YYNGEE.

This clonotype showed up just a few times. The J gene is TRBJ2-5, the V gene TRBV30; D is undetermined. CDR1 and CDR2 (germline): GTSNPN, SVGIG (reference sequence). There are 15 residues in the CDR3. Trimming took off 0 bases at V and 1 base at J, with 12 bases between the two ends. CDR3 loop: CAWSVRFRSQETQYF. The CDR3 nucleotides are TGTGCCTGGAGTGTACGTTTCAGGAGCCAAGAGACCCAGTACTTC.

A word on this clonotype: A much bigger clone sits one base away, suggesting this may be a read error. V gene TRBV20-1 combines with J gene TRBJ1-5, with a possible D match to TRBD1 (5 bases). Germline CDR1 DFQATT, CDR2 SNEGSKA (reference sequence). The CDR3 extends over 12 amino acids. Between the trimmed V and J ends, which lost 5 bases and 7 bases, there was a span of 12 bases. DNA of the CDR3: TGCAGTGCTGGCCGCAGGGAGCAGCCCCAGCATTTT. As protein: CSAGRREQPQHF.

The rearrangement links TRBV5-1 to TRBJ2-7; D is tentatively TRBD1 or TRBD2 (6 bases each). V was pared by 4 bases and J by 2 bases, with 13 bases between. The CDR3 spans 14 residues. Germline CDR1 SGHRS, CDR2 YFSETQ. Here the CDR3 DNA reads TGCGCCAGCAGCCGGGGGCCAGTCGCCTACGAGCAGTACTTC. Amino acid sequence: CASSRGPVAYEQYF.

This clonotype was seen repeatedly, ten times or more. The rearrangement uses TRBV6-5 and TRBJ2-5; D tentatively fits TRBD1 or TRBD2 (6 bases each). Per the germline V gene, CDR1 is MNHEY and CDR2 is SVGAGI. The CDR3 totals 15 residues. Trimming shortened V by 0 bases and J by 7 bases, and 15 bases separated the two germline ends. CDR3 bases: TGTGCCAGCAGTTACTCTTTCCCGGAGGGGGGGACCCAGTACTTC. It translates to CASSYSFPEGGTQYF.

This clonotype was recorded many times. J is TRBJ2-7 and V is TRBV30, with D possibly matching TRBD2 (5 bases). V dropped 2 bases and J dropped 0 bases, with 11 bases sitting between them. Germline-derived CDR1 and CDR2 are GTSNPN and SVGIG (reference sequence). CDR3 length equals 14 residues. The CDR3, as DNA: TGTGCCTGGAGTTTGAGAGGGAGCTCCTACGAGCAGTACTTC. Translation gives CAWSLRGSSYEQYF.

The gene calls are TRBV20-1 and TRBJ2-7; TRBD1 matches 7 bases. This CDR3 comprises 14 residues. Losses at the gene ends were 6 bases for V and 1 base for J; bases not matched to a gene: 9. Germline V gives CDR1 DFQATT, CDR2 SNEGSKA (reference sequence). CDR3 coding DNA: TGCAGTGCACGGACCGGGACAGCTTCCTACGAGCAGTACTTC. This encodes CSARTGTASYEQYF.

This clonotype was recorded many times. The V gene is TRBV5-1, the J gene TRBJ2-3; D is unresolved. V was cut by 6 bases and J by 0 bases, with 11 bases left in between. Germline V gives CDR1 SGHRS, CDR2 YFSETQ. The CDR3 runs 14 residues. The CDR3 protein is CASKLSPSTDTQYF. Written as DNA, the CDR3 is TGCGCCAGCAAGTTAAGTCCTAGCACAGATACGCAGTATTTT.